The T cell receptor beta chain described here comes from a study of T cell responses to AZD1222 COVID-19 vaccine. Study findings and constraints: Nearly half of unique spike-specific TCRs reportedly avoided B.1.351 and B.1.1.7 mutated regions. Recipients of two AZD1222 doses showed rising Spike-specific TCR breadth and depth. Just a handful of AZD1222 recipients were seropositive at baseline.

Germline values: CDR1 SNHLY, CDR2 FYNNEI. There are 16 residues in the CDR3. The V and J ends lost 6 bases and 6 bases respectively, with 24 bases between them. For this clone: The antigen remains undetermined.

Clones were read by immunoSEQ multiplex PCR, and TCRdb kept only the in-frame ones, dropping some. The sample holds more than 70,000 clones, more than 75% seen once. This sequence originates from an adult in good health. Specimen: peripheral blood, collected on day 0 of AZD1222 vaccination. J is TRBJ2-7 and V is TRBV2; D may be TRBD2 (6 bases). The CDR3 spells CASSPQGPGGSREQYF. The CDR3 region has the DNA TGTGCCAGCAGCCCCCAAGGACCAGGAGGGTCGCGCGAGCAGTACTTC.